The sequence of this TCR beta chain was determined in a study of shared clonotypes between healthy human individuals. Study donors comprised healthy, HIV-negative adults devoid of recent acute infection or vaccination. TCRdb keeps only in-frame clones here, not all; method: immunoSEQ multiplex PCR. This sample has almost 750,000 clones, with around 70% found just once. Sequenced: memory CD4+ T cells sorted from blood. The subset was: CD45RA-negative fraction. The TCR was taken from a woman in her twenties or thirties in good health.

The CDR3: CASSMLGDRGSYGYTF. DNA of the CDR3: TGTGCCAGTAGTATGCTCGGGGACAGGGGGTCCTATGGCTACACCTTC. The rearrangement uses TRBV19 and TRBJ1-2, with TRBD1 identical over 11 bases. The CDR3 has 16 amino acids. The V gene end was trimmed by 3 bases and the J gene end by 4 bases; junction bases not matched to a gene: 7. Per the germline V gene, CDR1 is LNHDA and CDR2 is SQIVND (reference sequence).